This T cell receptor (beta chain) originates from a study of CD8 T cells in ankylosing spondylitis. There are a few counts of this clonotype. The antigen is unknown. TCRdb itself ran the 5' RACE reads through MiXCR, one entry per CDR3 protein. The sample records roughly 180,000 distinct CDR3 sequences, roughly 13% being singletons. Study-wide findings and caveats: Clones tied to disease were said to be significantly enriched in matched ankylosing spondylitis synovial fluid.

CDR3 length equals 16 residues. CDR1 and CDR2 (germline): MDHEN, SYDVKM. V lost 7 bases and J lost 8, with 24 bases in between. This chain uses TRBV28 with TRBJ2-1; either TRBD1 or TRBD2 may supply D (7 bases each). The TCR sequence derives from a male donor with ankylosing spondylitis or in good health (not recorded which). The sequencing input was blood, either unsorted or a sorted T cell fraction (not recorded which). The chain's CDR3 is CASTLLRETGRDEQFF. In DNA form, the CDR3 reads TGTGCCAGCACCCTCCTGAGAGAGACAGGGAGGGATGAGCAGTTCTTC.